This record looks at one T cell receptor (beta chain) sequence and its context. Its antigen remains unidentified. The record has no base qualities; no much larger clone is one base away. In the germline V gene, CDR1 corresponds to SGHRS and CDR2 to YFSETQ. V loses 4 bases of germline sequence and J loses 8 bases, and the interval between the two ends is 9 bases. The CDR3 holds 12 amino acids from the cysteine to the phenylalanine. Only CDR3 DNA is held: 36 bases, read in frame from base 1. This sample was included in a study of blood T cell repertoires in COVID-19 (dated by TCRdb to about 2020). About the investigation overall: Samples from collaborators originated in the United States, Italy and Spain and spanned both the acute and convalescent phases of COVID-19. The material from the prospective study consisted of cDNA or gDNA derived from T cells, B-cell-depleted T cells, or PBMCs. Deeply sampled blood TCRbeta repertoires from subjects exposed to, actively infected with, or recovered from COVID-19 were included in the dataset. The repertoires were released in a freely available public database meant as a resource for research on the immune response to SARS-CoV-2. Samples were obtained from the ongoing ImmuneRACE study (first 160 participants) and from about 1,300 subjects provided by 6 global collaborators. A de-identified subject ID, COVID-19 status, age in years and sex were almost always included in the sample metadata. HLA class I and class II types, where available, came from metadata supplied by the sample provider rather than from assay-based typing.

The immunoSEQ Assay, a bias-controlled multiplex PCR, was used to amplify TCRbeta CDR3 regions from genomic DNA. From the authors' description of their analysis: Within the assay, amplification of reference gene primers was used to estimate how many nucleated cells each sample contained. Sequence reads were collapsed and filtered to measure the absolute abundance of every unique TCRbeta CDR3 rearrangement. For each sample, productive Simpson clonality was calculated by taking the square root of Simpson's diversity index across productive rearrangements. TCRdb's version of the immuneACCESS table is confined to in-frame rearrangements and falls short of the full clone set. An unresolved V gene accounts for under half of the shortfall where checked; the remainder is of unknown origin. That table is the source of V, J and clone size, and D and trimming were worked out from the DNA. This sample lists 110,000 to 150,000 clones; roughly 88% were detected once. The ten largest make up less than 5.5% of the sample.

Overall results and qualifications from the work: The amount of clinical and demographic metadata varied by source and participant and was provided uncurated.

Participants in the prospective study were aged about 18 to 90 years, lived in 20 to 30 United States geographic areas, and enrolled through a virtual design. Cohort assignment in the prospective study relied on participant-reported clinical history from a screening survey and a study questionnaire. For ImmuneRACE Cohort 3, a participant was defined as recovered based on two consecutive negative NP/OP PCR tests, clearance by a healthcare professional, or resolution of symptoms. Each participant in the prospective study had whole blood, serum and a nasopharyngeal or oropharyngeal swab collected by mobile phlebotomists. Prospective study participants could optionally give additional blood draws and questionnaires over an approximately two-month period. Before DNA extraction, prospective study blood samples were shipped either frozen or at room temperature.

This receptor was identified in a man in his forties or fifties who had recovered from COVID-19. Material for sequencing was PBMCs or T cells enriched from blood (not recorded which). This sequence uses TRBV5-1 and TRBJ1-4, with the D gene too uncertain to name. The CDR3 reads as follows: CASSLSREKLFF. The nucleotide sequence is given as TGCGCCAGCAGCCTCTCGAGAGAAAAACTGTTTTTT.